This T cell receptor beta chain was identified in a study of cytomegalovirus exposure and HLA in healthy donors. The PCR contained 60 Vbeta and 13 Jbeta primers. Clones were read by immunoSEQ multiplex PCR, and TCRdb kept only the in-frame ones, dropping some. The data contain 130,000 or so clones, around 67% of them singletons. Trimming left V 2 bases short and J 2 bases short, with 12 bases between. The germline gives CDR1 LGHNA, CDR2 YSLEER. This CDR3 spans 15 amino acids. As concerns this clone: Antigen: not known.

The study, taken as a whole, reports: Reported performance of the classifier showed diagnosis of cytomegalovirus status with high specificity and sensitivity. In vitro data verified a few CMV-associated chains as specific for CMV antigens.

This clonotype was sampled from a man between 18 and 29 years old in good health and CMV-seropositive. Sequencing was carried out using PBMCs. The rearrangement joins TRBV4-3 to TRBJ2-5; D is unclear. The CDR3 DNA sequence: TGCGCCAGCAGCCAAAAGGCTACAGCACAAGAGACCCAGTACTTC. It encodes CASSQKATAQETQYF.